Below are 25 T cell receptor beta chains sequenced from a single sample in a study of cytomegalovirus exposure and HLA in healthy donors. Primers included in the PCR were 60 Vbeta and 13 Jbeta primers. TCRdb keeps only in-frame clones here, not all; method: immunoSEQ multiplex PCR. The sample records 120,000 or so clones, 76% being singletons. The sample taken for sequencing was PBMCs. These receptors all stem from a man aged 30 to 39 in good health and CMV-seropositive.

V is TRBV10-2 and J is TRBJ2-7; tentatively, D is TRBD1 (6 bases). With 7 bases removed from V and 0 bases from J, the gap between germline ends came to 13 bases. Germline V lookup: CDR1 WSHSY, CDR2 SAAADI. The CDR3 length is 14 residues. The CDR3 DNA reads as TGCGCCAGCACTCACAGGGTTCCCTCCTACGAGCAGTACTTC. It is translated as CASTHRVPSYEQYF.

This clone has more than one count but fewer than ten. V and J are TRBV4-3 and TRBJ2-6, with D tentatively TRBD2 (6 bases). The CDR3 consists of 17 residues. The germline gives CDR1 LGHNA, CDR2 YSLEER. The germline V and J ends were trimmed by 3 bases and 0 bases, with 12 bases remaining between them. CDR3 loop: CASSQAGGVSGANVLTF. The CDR3 nucleotides read TGCGCCAGCAGCCAGGCCGGAGGGGTCTCTGGGGCCAACGTCCTGACTTTC.

The chain joins TRBV7-3 to TRBJ2-2; D is perhaps TRBD1 (5 bases). The V end lost 0 bases, the J end lost 6 bases, and 8 bases lay between the germline ends. This CDR3 is 14 amino acids long. Germline V gives CDR1 SGHTA, CDR2 FQGTGA. CDR3 sequence (DNA): TGTGCCAGCAGCTTAACAGGGGCCCCCGGGGAGCTGTTTTTT. Translated, it gives CASSLTGAPGELFF.

This clone was seen just once. This rearrangement joins TRBV6-1 to TRBJ2-7; D gene ambiguous. The length of the CDR3 is 13 residues. Deletions cut 6 bases from V and 5 bases from J, with 14 bases between. The V gene's germline CDR1 is MNHNS and CDR2 SASEGT. In DNA, the CDR3 is TGTGCCAGCAGGAGGCCCGAGACGAACGAGCAGTACTTC. Its protein is CASRRPETNEQYF.

This clone was found a few times. This chain joins TRBV4-3 and TRBJ1-1; tentatively, D is TRBD1 (6 bases). V lost 6 bases and J 6 bases, leaving 14 bases between the germline ends. This CDR3 spans 13 amino acids. CDR1 is LGHNA and CDR2 is YSLEER in the germline V gene. The CDR3 DNA follows: TGCGCCAGCAGTCTCGGACAGATCGCTGAAGCTTTCTTT. This gives the protein CASSLGQIAEAFF.

This clone was counted only a few times. The CDR3 sequence: CAWSTSLAGGSTEQFF. Here the CDR3 DNA reads TGTGCCTGGAGTACTTCCTTGGCGGGGGGTTCTACTGAGCAGTTCTTC. The chain couples TRBV30 to TRBJ2-1; 8 positions agree with TRBD2. The CDR3 consists of 16 residues. With 2 bases clipped from V and 9 bases from J, the junction kept 15 bases outside the gene matches. CDR1 is GTSNPN and CDR2 is SVGIG in the germline V gene (reference sequence).

The V call is TRBV27, the J call TRBJ2-3; D is perhaps TRBD2 (7 bases). Germline CDR1 and CDR2: MNHEY and SMNVEV (reference sequence). V was pared by 2 bases and J by 5 bases, with 26 bases between. This CDR3 comprises 19 residues. CDR3 sequence reads: CASSLGGALVGTWGDTQYF. CDR3 coding DNA: TGTGCCAGCAGTTTAGGGGGGGCCCTAGTAGGGACATGGGGAGATACGCAGTATTTT.

J is TRBJ2-2 and V is TRBV7-3; D possibly corresponds to TRBD2 (6 bases). Trimming shortened V by 1 base and J by 1 base, and 10 bases separated the two germline ends. Germline values: CDR1 SGHTA, CDR2 FQGTGA. The CDR3 loop spans 16 amino acids. The CDR3: CASSLKPAGNTGELFF. Here the CDR3 DNA reads TGTGCCAGCAGCTTAAAGCCAGCGGGGAACACCGGGGAGCTGTTTTTT. The complete variable domain, with remaining parts taken from reference TRBV7-3 and TRBJ2-2, reads GAGVSQTPSNKVTEKGKYVELRCDPISGHTALYWYRQSLGQGPEFLIYFQGTGAADDSGLPNDRFFAVRPEGSVSTLKIQRTERGDSAVYLCASSLKPAGNTGELFFGEGSRLTVL.

The genes are TRBV7-2 and TRBJ2-5, with D possibly being TRBD2 (6 bases). The closer fit of TRBJ2-7 to the DNA end suggests the J call may be wrong. The length of the CDR3 is 13 residues. Germline V gene lookup returns CDR1 SGHTA and CDR2 FQGNSA. CDR3 DNA sequence: TGTGCCAGCAGCTCGGGACTGATCTACGAGCAGTACTTC. It is translated as CASSSGLIYEQYF.

This chain uses TRBV30 with TRBJ1-4; TRBD1 aligns across 8 bases. CDR3 length equals 18 residues. V shed 0 bases, J shed 3 bases, and the junction held 12 bases outside the gene matches. Germline loops: CDR1 GTSNPN, CDR2 SVGIG (reference sequence). The CDR3 DNA is TGTGCCTGGAGTGTACCCCAGGGCAGGGGGCCTTCTAATGAAAAACTGTTTTTT. Translated: CAWSVPQGRGPSNEKLFF.

The chain has TRBV9 and TRBJ1-2; TRBD1 matches 8 bases. V lost 0 bases to trimming and J lost 6 bases; unmatched junction nucleotides: 4. CDR3 length equals 14 residues. Germline CDR1 and CDR2: SGDLS and YYNGEE. CDR3 DNA sequence: TGTGCCAGCAGCGTAGCGCACAGGGGGAATGGCTACACCTTC. This translates into CASSVAHRGNGYTF.

The chain carries TRBV7-6 and TRBJ2-3, with a possible D match to TRBD2 (5 bases). Germline CDR1 and CDR2: SGHVS and FNYEAQ. V was pared by 2 bases and J by 4 bases, with 7 bases between. CDR3 length: 13 residues. The CDR3 sequence is CASSLSSADTQYF. CDR3 in DNA: TGTGCCAGCAGCTTAAGTAGCGCAGATACGCAGTATTTT.

V usage is TRBV4-3 and J usage is TRBJ2-7, with 9 bases aligning to TRBD1. Germline CDR1 is LGHNA and CDR2 is YSLEER. The CDR3 contains 15 residues. J was trimmed by 6 bases and V by 3 bases; bases with no gene match: 9. CDR3 in amino acids: CASSQFRDRASEQYF. The CDR3 coding sequence is TGCGCCAGCAGCCAGTTCCGGGACAGGGCTTCCGAGCAGTACTTC.

The CDR3 reads CASSLGQGPTEAFF. The CDR3 region has the DNA TGTGCCAGCAGTTTGGGACAGGGGCCCACTGAAGCTTTCTTT. The V gene is TRBV2, the J gene TRBJ1-1, with 10 bases fitting TRBD1. After removal of 5 bases from V and 4 bases from J, the junction contained 4 bases not matched to a gene. The length of the CDR3 is 14 residues. Germline V lookup: CDR1 SNHLY, CDR2 FYNNEI.

The V and J genes are TRBV7-2 and TRBJ2-3, with a tentative D call TRBD2 (5 bases). The germline V gene encodes CDR1 SGHTA and CDR2 FQGNSA. The V end lost 10 bases, the J end lost 0 bases, and 17 bases lay between the germline ends. The CDR3 covers 15 residues. CDR3 sequence reads: CATTPPWTSTDTQYF. CDR3 DNA: TGTGCCACCACCCCCCCATGGACTAGCACAGATACGCAGTATTTT. The full variable domain, in which reference TRBV7-2 and TRBJ2-3 provide the parts outside the CDR3, is GAGVSQSPSNKVTEKGKDVELRCDPISGHTALYWYRQSLGQGLEFLIYFQGNSAPDKSGLPSDRFSAERTGGSVSTLTIQRTQQEDSAVYLCATTPPWTSTDTQYFGPGTRLTVL.

This chain joins TRBV4-3 and TRBJ1-4, with 8 bases that match TRBD1. The germline CDR1 and CDR2 sequences are LGHNA and YSLEER. Trimming removed 4 bases from V and 5 bases from J; junction bases left unmatched: 9. CDR3 length equals 16 residues. CDR3 loop: CASSPVSWTGNEKLFF. For the CDR3, the DNA is TGCGCCAGCAGCCCAGTCTCTTGGACAGGGAATGAAAAACTGTTTTTT.

V usage is TRBV6-5 and J usage is TRBJ1-5, with TRBD1 matching over 8 bases. Germline trimming cut 6 bases from V and 6 bases from J; bases unmatched to any gene: 7. Germline loops: CDR1 MNHEY, CDR2 SVGAGI. This CDR3 comprises 14 residues. The DNA of the CDR3 is TGTGCCAGCAGCCGGGACAGGTTGTTTCAGCCCCAGCATTTT. Encoded protein: CASSRDRLFQPQHF.

In DNA form, the CDR3 reads TGTGCCAGCAGCTTATACAGGGGGGGTGAGCAGTTCTTC. Translation: CASSLYRGGEQFF. The chain carries TRBV13 and TRBJ2-1, with D perhaps TRBD1 (8 bases). Germline V lookup: CDR1 PRHDT, CDR2 FYEKMQ (reference sequence). This CDR3 has 13 amino acids. The V and J ends lost 2 bases and 9 bases respectively, with 11 bases between them.

This rearrangement joins TRBV6-5 to TRBJ1-1; D unresolved. Per germline, CDR1 MNHEY and CDR2 SVGAGI. This CDR3 is 14 amino acids long. The germline V and J ends were trimmed by 3 bases and 3 bases, with 11 bases remaining between them. The CDR3 reads CASSYRTGDTEAFF. The CDR3, as DNA: TGTGCCAGCAGTTATCGGACTGGTGACACTGAAGCTTTCTTT.

The chain couples TRBV28 to TRBJ1-4; no clear D. Looked up from germline, CDR1 is MDHEN and CDR2 is SYDVKM. V shed 5 bases and J shed 10 bases, with 14 bases lying between them. The CDR3 totals 13 residues. The CDR3 coding sequence is TGTGCCAGCAGTCCAAATATTCGAGGAAAACTGTTTTTT. Protein: CASSPNIRGKLFF.

V is TRBV6-5 and J is TRBJ1-1, with TRBD1 matching 9 bases. This CDR3 spans 14 amino acids. V was clipped by 8 bases and J by 3 bases; unmatched bases: 7. Per germline, CDR1 MNHEY and CDR2 SVGAGI. CDR3 in amino acids: CASGPTGGDTEAFF. The CDR3 DNA reads TGTGCCAGCGGCCCAACAGGGGGCGACACTGAAGCTTTCTTT.

The chain recombines TRBV2 with TRBJ2-1; 8 bases are a match to TRBD2. The CDR3 loop spans 16 amino acids. The V and J ends lost 5 bases and 2 bases, in that order; junction bases with no gene match: 8. Germline CDR1 and CDR2: SNHLY and FYNNEI. DNA of the CDR3: TGTGCCAGCAGTAATGGGGGAGCGGGGGCCTACAATGAGCAGTTCTTC. It is translated as CASSNGGAGAYNEQFF.

V is TRBV7-9 and J is TRBJ1-3, with D possibly being TRBD1 (5 bases). The CDR3 length is 17 residues. Trimming took 4 bases from V and 2 from J, leaving 18 bases between them. Germline-derived CDR1 and CDR2 are SEHNR and FQNEAQ (reference sequence). CDR3 DNA sequence: TGTGCCAGCAGCTCAAGCGGACGGGGGAATGCTGGAAACACCATATATTTT. Its protein is CASSSSGRGNAGNTIYF.

V is TRBV11-2 and J is TRBJ2-4; TRBD2 is a possible D gene (6 bases). The V gene's germline CDR1 is SGHAT and CDR2 FQNNGV. The CDR3 sequence is 13 residues long. Trimming pared 5 bases from V and 8 bases from J, leaving 13 bases between. The CDR3: CASSPGPGDIQYF. The CDR3 DNA reads TGTGCCAGCAGCCCTGGACCGGGGGACATTCAGTACTTC.

V gene TRBV19 combines with J gene TRBJ1-2, with no clear D. CDR3 length: 13 residues. The V and J ends lost 6 bases and 0 bases respectively, with 8 bases between them. CDR1 and CDR2 from the germline V gene are LNHDA and SQIVND (reference sequence). This chain's CDR3 is CASRTGTNYGYTF. The CDR3 region has the DNA TGTGCCAGTAGGACGGGGACTAACTATGGCTACACCTTC.